The 23 T cell receptor beta chains below all came from one sample that was sequenced in a study of graft-versus-host responses after intestinal transplantation. No antigen has been identified for these receptors. Produced via immunoSEQ multiplex PCR; TCRdb's table is partial and in-frame only. In the table there are more than 85,000 clones, about 92% of which are singletons. The sequencing here drew on unstimulated CD8+ T cells sorted from spleen or lymph node cells, taken before intestinal transplant. These receptors were obtained from a human donor who received an intestinal transplant.

V usage is TRBV7-9 and J usage is TRBJ1-4, with 7 positions matching TRBD1. The trim removed 5 bases at V and 8 bases at J, leaving 11 bases unmatched. The CDR3 consists of 15 residues. The germline V gene encodes CDR1 SEHNR and CDR2 FQNEAQ (reference sequence). The CDR3 is CASSQSGGALEKLFF. The CDR3 DNA sequence: TGTGCCAGCAGCCAATCAGGGGGTGCCTTGGAAAAACTGTTTTTT.

DNA of the CDR3: TGTGCCTGGAGTGTAGACTCCTCAGGGATTTATAACTATGGCTACACCTTC. This gives the protein CAWSVDSSGIYNYGYTF. The chain has TRBV30 and TRBJ1-2; a possible D gene is TRBD1 (5 bases). This CDR3 is built from 17 residues. V lost 0 bases and J 1 base, leaving 18 bases between the germline ends. CDR1 is GTSNPN, CDR2 SVGIG, per germline (reference sequence).

The rearrangement links TRBV9 to TRBJ1-5; D is uncertain. Trimming removed 0 bases from V and 4 bases from J, with 8 bases in between. The length of the CDR3 is 14 residues. Germline CDR1 and CDR2: SGDLS and YYNGEE. CDR3 coding DNA: TGTGCCAGCAGCGTAGCTGATGCGAATCAGCCCCAGCATTTT. Protein product: CASSVADANQPQHF.

This clone appeared a single time. The genes are TRBV7-9 and TRBJ2-7, with TRBD1 matching over 9 bases. The V gene end was trimmed by 6 bases and the J gene end by 3 bases; junction bases not matched to a gene: 3. The CDR3 is made up of 13 amino acids. Looked up from germline, CDR1 is SEHNR and CDR2 is FQNEAQ (reference sequence). CDR3 nucleotides: TGTGCCAGCAGTTACAGGGGGCACTACGAGCAGTACTTC. This gives the protein CASSYRGHYEQYF.

This chain uses TRBV5-3 with TRBJ1-2; D gene ambiguous. TRBV5-3 is classed as an ORF, of uncertain function. The CDR3 is 16 amino acids. V was clipped by 4 bases and J by 4 bases, with 20 bases between them. CDR3: CARSPDDKMICYGYTF. CDR3 DNA: TGTGCCAGAAGCCCCGACGACAAGATGATTTGCTATGGCTACACCTTC.

This clone turned up a few times. The V gene is TRBV5-5, the J gene TRBJ2-7; TRBD2 matches 7 bases. CDR1 and CDR2 from the germline V gene are SGHKS and YYEKEE (reference sequence). J gave up 2 bases and V 4 bases, and 9 bases lay outside the gene matches. The CDR3 sequence is 15 residues long. The CDR3 is CASSPFAGEPYEQYF. Written as DNA, the CDR3 is TGTGCCAGCAGCCCTTTTGCGGGGGAGCCCTACGAGCAGTACTTC.

J is TRBJ2-3 and V is TRBV7-2; tentative D call: TRBD2 (6 bases). The ends were cut back, 3 bases at V and 4 bases at J, with 14 bases in the middle. Germline loops: CDR1 SGHTA, CDR2 FQGNSA. The CDR3 extends over 15 amino acids. CDR3 sequence reads: CASSFSRPGADTQYF. For the CDR3, the DNA is TGTGCCAGCAGCTTCTCACGCCCGGGGGCAGATACGCAGTATTTT.

The chain recombines TRBV30 with TRBJ2-7; TRBD2 might be the D (5 bases). The CDR3 runs 14 residues. CDR1 and CDR2 from the germline V gene are GTSNPN and SVGIG (reference sequence). V was pared by 7 bases and J by 2 bases, with 18 bases between. The CDR3 here is CALTPGSSTYEQYF. CDR3 coding DNA: TGTGCCTTAACCCCGGGGTCATCGACCTACGAGCAGTACTTC.

This chain links TRBV7-9 with TRBJ1-4; D may be TRBD1 (5 bases). V was clipped by 4 bases and J by 0 bases, with 9 bases between them. Looked up from germline, CDR1 is SEHNR and CDR2 is FQNEAQ (reference sequence). The CDR3 is 15 amino acids. The CDR3 DNA sequence: TGTGCCAGCAGCTCGGACACAACAACTAATGAAAAACTGTTTTTT. Its translation is CASSSDTTTNEKLFF. The full variable domain, completed using reference TRBV7-9 and TRBJ1-4, is DTGVSQNPRHKITKRGQNVTFRCDPISEHNRLYWYRQTLGQGPEFLTYFQNEAQLEKSRLLSDRFSAERPKGSFSTLEIQRTEQGDSAMYLCASSSDTTTNEKLFFGSGTQLSVL.

The chain uses TRBV28 and TRBJ1-2; D is ambiguous. The ends were cut back, 2 bases at V and 1 base at J, with 11 bases in the middle. Germline V gives CDR1 MDHEN, CDR2 SYDVKM. The CDR3 is 15 residues long. The CDR3 bases are TGTGCCAGCAGTTTAAGTATGAGATTTAACTATGGCTACACCTTC. It specifies CASSLSMRFNYGYTF.

The V and J genes are TRBV9 and TRBJ2-7; 7 nucleotides align to TRBD1. The CDR3 covers 21 residues. J lost 3 bases, V lost 0 bases, and 24 bases had no gene match. CDR1 and CDR2 from the germline V gene are SGDLS and YYNGEE. Written as DNA, the CDR3 is TGTGCCAGCAGCGTAGAGGGCCCTTGGCAGGGGGATCGGTACGGGCGCTACGAGCAGTACTTC. Translated: CASSVEGPWQGDRYGRYEQYF.

The rearrangement joins TRBV29-1 to TRBJ2-5, with TRBD2 matching 12 bases. The length of the CDR3 is 15 residues. Germline-derived CDR1 and CDR2 are SQVTM and ANQGSEA. The J segment lost 4 bases and the V segment lost 1 base, leaving 4 bases of the junction unmatched. CDR3 nucleotides: TGCAGCGTTGAAGGAGGACTAGCGGGGAGAGAGACCCAGTACTTC. Protein: CSVEGGLAGRETQYF.

The CDR3 DNA is TGTGCCAGCAGCGTAAGTCTTGCGGGGGCCGACACCGGGGAGCTGTTTTTT. Residues: CASSVSLAGADTGELFF. This rearrangement joins TRBV9 to TRBJ2-2; D may be TRBD2 (7 bases). The V and J ends lost 1 base and 3 bases respectively, with 16 bases between them. CDR3 length: 17 amino acids. The germline gives CDR1 SGDLS, CDR2 YYNGEE. Full variable domain (remainder filled in from reference TRBV9 and TRBJ2-2): DSGVTQTPKHLITATGQRVTLRCSPRSGDLSVYWYQQSLDQGLQFLIQYYNGEERAKGNILERFSAQQFPDLHSELNLSSLELGDSALYFCASSVSLAGADTGELFFGEGSRLTVL.

This sequence joins TRBV14 and TRBJ2-3, with TRBD2 matching over 8 bases. The V gene end was trimmed by 0 bases and the J gene end by 3 bases; junction bases not matched to a gene: 14. Germline V gene sequence: CDR1 SGHDN, CDR2 FVKESK. The CDR3 is made up of 19 amino acids. The CDR3 coding sequence is TGTGCCAGCAGCCAAGAACTCCCTAACGCAGCGGGGGCTACAGATACGCAGTATTTT. It is translated as CASSQELPNAAGATDTQYF.

The CDR3 DNA reads as TGTGCCAGCGGTTTCAGGCACTACTATGGCTACACCTTC. Amino acid sequence: CASGFRHYYGYTF. The J gene is TRBJ1-2, the V gene TRBV6-5; D is uncertain. The CDR3 runs to 13 residues. CDR1 and CDR2 from the germline V gene are MNHEY and SVGAGI. Trimming shortened V by 8 bases and J by 3 bases, and 13 bases separated the two germline ends.

J is TRBJ2-1 and V is TRBV4-3, with D possibly being TRBD1 (5 bases). The CDR3 covers 17 residues. V lost 0 bases, J lost 6 bases, and 18 bases lay in between. Germline V CDR1 and CDR2: LGHNA, YSLEER. CDR3 sequence reads: CASSQDRPGYVGNEQFF. CDR3 DNA: TGCGCCAGCAGCCAAGATCGGCCAGGGTATGTTGGCAATGAGCAGTTCTTC.

This chain joins TRBV11-3 and TRBJ2-6; no reliable D call. CDR1 is SGHNT and CDR2 is YENEEA in the germline V gene. The CDR3 is 14 amino acids. V lost 4 bases to trimming and J lost 0 bases, with 4 bases between them. The CDR3 sequence: CASSSNSGANVLTF. In DNA form, the CDR3 reads TGTGCCAGCAGCTCCAACTCTGGGGCCAACGTCCTGACTTTC.

The genes are TRBV4-3 and TRBJ1-4; D perhaps matches TRBD1 (5 bases). This CDR3 is built from 16 residues. V lost 4 bases and J lost 4, with 16 bases in between. Germline V CDR1 and CDR2: LGHNA, YSLEER. This chain's CDR3 is CASSPHSGGHNEKLFF. DNA for the CDR3: TGCGCCAGCAGCCCACATTCGGGGGGTCATAATGAAAAACTGTTTTTT.

V is TRBV27 and J is TRBJ1-5, with D possibly TRBD1 on 5 matching bases. The CDR3 is made up of 14 amino acids. CDR1 is MNHEY, CDR2 SMNVEV, per germline (reference sequence). Trimming removed 6 bases from V and 6 bases from J, with 15 bases in between. CDR3 coding DNA: TGTGCCAGCAGCCCGCCAGGGTCTGTTCAGCCCCAGCATTTT. Translated: CASSPPGSVQPQHF.

The V and J genes are TRBV9 and TRBJ1-2; 8 bases agree with TRBD1. The CDR3 contains 14 residues. The germline V gene encodes CDR1 SGDLS and CDR2 YYNGEE. The V and J ends lost 4 bases and 3 bases, in that order; junction bases with no gene match: 5. The CDR3 DNA is TGTGCCAGCAGCAGTCAGGGGGCCTACTATGGCTACACCTTC. Translated: CASSSQGAYYGYTF.

The V and J genes are TRBV29-1 and TRBJ2-1; TRBD2 matches at 8 bases. V shed 3 bases, J shed 0 bases, and the junction held 13 bases outside the gene matches. The germline gives CDR1 SQVTM, CDR2 ANQGSEA. This CDR3 has 18 residues. This chain's CDR3 is CSVEGGLASDSSYNEQFF. DNA for the CDR3: TGCAGCGTTGAGGGTGGACTAGCCTCGGATAGCTCCTACAATGAGCAGTTCTTC.

The chain recombines TRBV4-3 with TRBJ2-7; 7 bases are a match to TRBD1. CDR1 and CDR2 (germline): LGHNA, YSLEER. This CDR3 is 18 amino acids long. V lost 6 bases, J lost 0 bases, and 17 bases stayed unmatched. CDR3 DNA sequence: TGCGCCAGCAGTCTAAACCGACAGGGCGCCCTCAGCTCCTACGAGCAGTACTTC. As protein: CASSLNRQGALSSYEQYF.

The rearrangement uses TRBV6-1 and TRBJ2-1; D is unclear. This CDR3 is 14 amino acids long. Germline V gene sequence: CDR1 MNHNS, CDR2 SASEGT. Trimming removed 6 bases at V and 5 bases at J, with 14 bases between. The CDR3 reads CASRVLRFHNEQFF. The CDR3 nucleotides are TGTGCCAGCAGAGTCCTCCGGTTTCACAATGAGCAGTTCTTC.